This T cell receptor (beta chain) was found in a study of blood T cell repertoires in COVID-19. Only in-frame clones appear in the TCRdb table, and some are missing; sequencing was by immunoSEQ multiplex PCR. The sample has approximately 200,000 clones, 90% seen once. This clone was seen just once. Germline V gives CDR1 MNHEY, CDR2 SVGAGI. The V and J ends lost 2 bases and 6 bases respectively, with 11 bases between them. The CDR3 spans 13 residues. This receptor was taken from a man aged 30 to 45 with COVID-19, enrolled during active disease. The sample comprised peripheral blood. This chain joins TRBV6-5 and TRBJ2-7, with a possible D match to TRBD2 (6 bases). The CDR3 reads CASSYGQGGEQYF. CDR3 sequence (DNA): TGTGCCAGCAGTTACGGGCAGGGAGGCGAGCAGTACTTC.